A single sample gave rise to the 26 T cell receptor beta chains below, sequenced in a study of blood T cell repertoires in COVID-19. TCRdb's table, derived via immunoSEQ multiplex PCR, lists solely in-frame clones and lacks some. The sample yields about 170,000 clones, 90% seen once. Sequencing used peripheral blood. These receptor sequences come from a man aged 45-65 years with acute or convalescent COVID-19.

The CDR3 region has the DNA TGCGCCAGCAGTGGAGGGCGGTCCGCTGAGCAGTTCTTC. Protein product: CASSGGRSAEQFF. The rearrangement joins TRBV10-1 to TRBJ2-1; possible D gene TRBD2, 5 bases. V lost 4 bases and J 9 bases, leaving 13 bases between the germline ends. There are 13 residues in the CDR3. From germline, CDR1 is WNHNN and CDR2 SYGVQD (reference sequence).

This clone was seen just once. The chain joins TRBV6-6 to TRBJ1-1; D remains unclear. The germline V gene has CDR1 MNHNY and CDR2 SVGAGI (reference sequence). This CDR3 has 14 amino acids. The V end was cut by 0 bases, the J end by 2 bases, with 7 bases between. The CDR3 nucleotides are TGTGCCAGCAGTTACTCTAGTCACAACACTGAAGCTTTCTTT. This codes for CASSYSSHNTEAFF.

V gene TRBV5-1 combines with J gene TRBJ2-2; 12 nucleotides agree with TRBD2. Germline V gene data show CDR1 as SGHRS and CDR2 as YFSETQ. V dropped 4 bases and J dropped 6; count of bases not matched to a gene: 13. The CDR3 sequence is 18 residues long. The CDR3 region is CASSPPNPSGRAAGELFF. The DNA of the CDR3 is TGCGCCAGCAGCCCACCCAATCCTAGCGGGAGGGCAGCCGGGGAGCTGTTTTTT.

This clone was counted once. The CDR3 loop is CASSSGSGANVLTF. For the CDR3, the DNA is TGTGCCAGCAGCTCCGGTTCTGGGGCCAACGTCCTGACTTTC. The chain uses TRBV7-9 and TRBJ2-6, with no clear D. CDR3 length: 14 residues. Looked up from germline, CDR1 is SEHNR and CDR2 is FQNEAQ (reference sequence). Deletions cut 4 bases from V and 1 base from J, with 5 bases between.

The chain joins TRBV6-2 or TRBV6-3 to TRBJ1-5, with D possibly TRBD1 on 5 matching bases. The V and J ends lost 4 bases and 6 bases respectively, with 16 bases between them. Germline CDR1 and CDR2: MNHEY and SVGEGT. The CDR3 has 15 amino acids. The CDR3 spells CASSFFRVRSQPQHF. CDR3 coding DNA: TGTGCCAGCAGTTTTTTCAGGGTACGCTCTCAGCCCCAGCATTTT.

This clone was observed a handful of times. The chain has TRBV5-5 and TRBJ2-7, with 14 bases lining up with TRBD2. Germline V CDR1 and CDR2: SGHKS, YYEKEE (reference sequence). V dropped 1 base and J dropped 4; count of bases not matched to a gene: 7. The CDR3 is made up of 17 amino acids. The CDR3 here is CASSLWLGTSGSYEQYF. For the CDR3, the DNA is TGTGCCAGCAGCTTGTGGTTAGGGACTAGCGGGAGTTACGAGCAGTACTTC. The whole variable domain, filled in from reference TRBV5-5 and TRBJ2-7, reads DAGVTQSPTHLIKTRGQQVTLRCSPISGHKSVSWYQQVLGQGPQFIFQYYEKEERGRGNFPDRFSARQFPNYSSELNVNALLLGDSALYLCASSLWLGTSGSYEQYFGPGTRLTVT.

The chain has TRBV14 and TRBJ1-1; D gene uncertain. The CDR3 is made up of 12 amino acids. Looked up from germline, CDR1 is SGHDN and CDR2 is FVKESK. Trimming shortened V by 5 bases and J by 4 bases, and 8 bases separated the two germline ends. The CDR3 protein is CASSNSGTEAFF. The CDR3 DNA reads as TGTGCCAGCAGCAACTCTGGCACTGAAGCTTTCTTT.

The rearrangement links TRBV29-1 to TRBJ1-1; a weak D match, TRBD1 (5 bases). The V end was cut by 4 bases, the J end by 0 bases, with 18 bases between. Germline CDR1 SQVTM, CDR2 ANQGSEA. CDR3 length: 16 amino acids. CDR3 sequence reads: CSVVWGVPVMNTEAFF. In nucleotides, the CDR3 is TGCAGCGTTGTGTGGGGGGTCCCCGTCATGAACACTGAAGCTTTCTTT. Full variable domain (rest looked up from reference TRBV29-1 and TRBJ1-1): SAVISQKPSRDICQRGTSLTIQCQVDSQVTMMFWYRQQPGQSLTLIATANQGSEATYESGFVIDKFPISRPNLTFSTLTVSNMSPEDSSIYLCSVVWGVPVMNTEAFFGQGTRLTVV.

The V and J genes are TRBV6-5 and TRBJ2-7; 7 bases match TRBD2. This CDR3 contains 15 residues. In germline, CDR1 is MNHEY, CDR2 SVGAGI. V shed 5 bases and J 5 bases; nucleotides not matched to a gene: 12. Here the CDR3 DNA reads TGTGCCAGCAGTCCAGCGGGACCCTATGGAGACGAGCAGTACGTC. Its protein is CASSPAGPYGDEQYV.

The gene calls are TRBV3-1 (or the pseudogene TRBV3-2) and TRBJ2-5; D uncertain. Germline CDR1 reads LGHDT; CDR2 reads YNNKEL (reference sequence). Trimming left V 0 bases short and J 1 base short, with 9 bases between. The CDR3 length is 15 residues. The CDR3 region is CASSQDLAAQETQYF. CDR3 coding DNA: TGTGCCAGCAGCCAAGACTTGGCGGCCCAAGAGACCCAGTACTTC.

This chain uses TRBV4-1 with TRBJ2-5, with D unclear. The V and J ends lost 5 bases and 4 bases respectively, with 20 bases between them. The germline V gene has CDR1 MGHRA and CDR2 YSYEKL. The CDR3 sequence is 16 residues long. The CDR3 protein is CASSKSEVYSGETQYF. The CDR3 DNA reads TGCGCCAGCAGCAAATCAGAGGTGTACTCGGGAGAGACCCAGTACTTC.

The V and J genes are TRBV19 and TRBJ1-5; D may be TRBD1 (6 bases). The CDR3 is 13 amino acids. CDR1 LNHDA and CDR2 SQIVND come from the germline V gene (reference sequence). Deletions cut 8 bases from V and 8 bases from J, with 16 bases between. CDR3 coding DNA: TGTGCCAGTGCCGACAGGTCAACAGAGCCCCAGCATTTT. Its translation: CASADRSTEPQHF.

This chain uses TRBV6-5 with TRBJ2-3; tentatively, D is TRBD1 (6 bases). Germline V CDR1 and CDR2: MNHEY, SVGAGI. Trimming took 7 bases from V and 1 from J, leaving 15 bases between them. The CDR3 totals 15 residues. The DNA for the CDR3 is TGTGCCAGCACGGAACAGGGTTGGGGCACAGATACGCAGTATTTT. It is translated as CASTEQGWGTDTQYF.

The chain uses TRBV6-5 and TRBJ2-7; 7 positions match TRBD1. Trimming cost V 6 bases and J 4 bases; bases outside gene matches: 6. CDR1 and CDR2 (germline): MNHEY, SVGAGI. There are 13 residues in the CDR3. In DNA form, the CDR3 reads TGTGCCAGCAGCACAGGGGTACGGTACGAGCAGTACGTC. This gives the protein CASSTGVRYEQYV.

Here the CDR3 DNA reads TGTGCCAGCTCACCACTGGGAAACCCCCGGGAGCGAGGCTACGAGCAGTACTTC. Protein product: CASSPLGNPRERGYEQYF. The chain joins TRBV18 to TRBJ2-7; a possible D gene is TRBD2 (6 bases). The germline CDR1 and CDR2 sequences are KGHSH and LQKENI. This CDR3 has 18 amino acids. V lost 1 base to trimming and J lost 3 bases, with 22 bases between them.

This CDR3 reads CASRNYRGNTEAFF. CDR3 nucleotides: TGTGCCAGCAGAAACTACAGGGGGAACACTGAAGCTTTCTTT. The chain combines TRBV11-2 with TRBJ1-1, with 7 bases aligning to TRBD1. CDR3 length: 14 amino acids. Looked up from germline, CDR1 is SGHAT and CDR2 is FQNNGV. V was pared by 6 bases and J by 1 base, with 5 bases of the junction left unmatched.

This sequence joins TRBV11-2 and TRBJ1-1, with D perhaps matching TRBD1 (6 bases). CDR3 length: 14 residues. The germline CDR1 and CDR2 sequences are SGHAT and FQNNGV. V lost 0 bases and J lost 4, with 9 bases in between. CDR3 amino acids: CASSLDRGSTEAFF. The CDR3 DNA reads as TGTGCCAGCAGCTTAGACAGGGGCTCCACTGAAGCTTTCTTT.

This clone is a singleton in its sample. The rearrangement uses TRBV7-2 and TRBJ2-7, with TRBD2 identical over 9 bases. V shed 2 bases and J 4 bases; nucleotides not matched to a gene: 6. The germline V gene has CDR1 SGHTA and CDR2 FQGNSA. The CDR3 consists of 15 residues. CDR3 loop: CASSLKAGGPYEQYV. CDR3 nucleotides: TGTGCCAGCAGCTTAAAGGCGGGGGGGCCGTACGAGCAGTACGTC.

V gene TRBV6-1 combines with J gene TRBJ1-1; D perhaps matches TRBD1 (5 bases). V was clipped by 2 bases and J by 4 bases, with 14 bases between them. The CDR3 runs 15 residues. Germline values: CDR1 MNHNS, CDR2 SASEGT. This CDR3 reads CASSEQDLGGTEAFF. CDR3 bases: TGTGCCAGCAGTGAACAGGACCTGGGGGGCACTGAAGCTTTCTTT.

The genes are TRBV30 and TRBJ2-1; 10 bases line up with TRBD1. This CDR3 is 15 amino acids long. The V segment lost 3 bases and the J segment 9 bases; nucleotides outside the gene matches: 11. Germline V gene sequence: CDR1 GTSNPN, CDR2 SVGIG (reference sequence). The CDR3 loop reads CAWSHGGTGAGEQFF. DNA of the CDR3: TGTGCCTGGAGCCACGGAGGGACAGGGGCCGGTGAGCAGTTCTTC.

The chain is built from TRBV14 and TRBJ1-5, with D perhaps matching TRBD1 (5 bases). The CDR3 loop spans 17 amino acids. Germline V gene lookup returns CDR1 SGHDN and CDR2 FVKESK. V was pared by 3 bases and J by 4 bases, with 19 bases between. The CDR3 loop reads CASSQEGKEARNQPQHF. CDR3 DNA: TGTGCCAGCAGCCAGGAGGGGAAGGAGGCTAGGAATCAGCCCCAGCATTTT.

The V and J genes are TRBV7-2 and TRBJ2-5; no definite D call. Trimming took 1 base from V and 0 from J, leaving 6 bases between them. This CDR3 region has 14 residues. Germline V gene sequence: CDR1 SGHTA, CDR2 FQGNSA. CDR3 in amino acids: CASSLGEHQETQYF. CDR3 bases: TGTGCCAGCAGCTTAGGCGAGCACCAAGAGACCCAGTACTTC.

CDR3 sequence reads: CASSTRQGAPTGELFF. The CDR3 DNA reads TGTGCCAGCAGTACCCGACAGGGGGCGCCCACCGGGGAGCTGTTTTTT. The rearrangement uses TRBV27 and TRBJ2-2, with 10 bases matching TRBD1. With 5 bases clipped from V and 4 bases from J, the junction kept 7 bases outside the gene matches. The length of the CDR3 is 16 residues. CDR1 is MNHEY, CDR2 SMNVEV, per germline (reference sequence).

This clone appeared a few times. Here the CDR3 reads CASSNTTRRGEQFF. For the CDR3, the DNA is TGTGCCAGCAGCAATACGACTCGCCGGGGTGAGCAGTTCTTC. The V and J genes are TRBV7-9 and TRBJ2-1; the D gene is possibly TRBD2 (5 bases). The length of the CDR3 is 14 residues. Germline V gene data show CDR1 as SEHNR and CDR2 as FQNEAQ (reference sequence). The ends were cut back, 5 bases at V and 9 bases at J, with 17 bases in the middle.

The V call is TRBV18, the J call TRBJ1-2; 8 nucleotides match TRBD1. The junction had 8 bases not matched to a gene; V was cut back by 0 bases and J by 5 bases. This CDR3 has 16 residues. The germline gives CDR1 KGHSH, CDR2 LQKENI. CDR3 coding DNA: TGTGCCAGCTCACCACCCTCCCTCGGACAGGGTTATGGCTACACCTTC. It is translated as CASSPPSLGQGYGYTF.

The chain joins TRBV28 to TRBJ1-2, with TRBD1 matching over 9 bases. The CDR3 is made up of 21 amino acids. After removal of 4 bases from V and 0 bases from J, the junction contained 21 bases not matched to a gene. The germline gives CDR1 MDHEN, CDR2 SYDVKM. CDR3 amino acids: CASSYPRGQGLGVYSNYGYTF. CDR3 DNA: TGTGCCAGCAGTTACCCTAGGGGACAGGGTCTCGGGGTTTATTCTAACTATGGCTACACCTTC.